Following are 14 T cell receptor beta chains from one sample sequenced in a study of T cells in Graves' hyperthyroidism and ophthalmopathy. It was RNA transcripts that yielded the amplified TCR beta CDR3 regions. Researchers ran a first-round RT-PCR on the TCR CDR3 using the HTBI primer set. TCRdb passed the multiplex PCR reads through MiXCR, listing each CDR3 protein once. In the table there are about 250,000 distinct CDR3 sequences, around 15% of which are singletons. Sequencing used blood. The source of these receptors is a woman aged 45-65 years with Graves' hyperthyroidism that later progressed to Graves' ophthalmopathy.

This clonotype was seen at least ten times. This chain links TRBV7-6 with TRBJ2-5; TRBD2 agrees at 8 bases. The junction had 8 bases not matched to a gene; V was cut back by 1 base and J by 4 bases. Per the germline V gene, CDR1 is SGHVS and CDR2 is FNYEAQ. This CDR3 region has 16 residues. The CDR3 nucleotides read TGTGCCAGCAGCTTAGTAGCGGGATGGGAGGGAGAGACCCAGTACTTC. Amino acids: CASSLVAGWEGETQYF.

This chain links TRBV5-1 with TRBJ1-1; the match to TRBD1 covers 7 bases. From germline, CDR1 is SGHRS and CDR2 YFSETQ. CDR3 length: 14 residues. With V trimmed by 4 bases and J by 4 bases, 7 bases remained unmatched. The CDR3: CASSTTGLGTEAFF. CDR3 coding DNA: TGCGCCAGCAGCACGACAGGGCTGGGCACTGAAGCTTTCTTT.

The chain is built from TRBV9 and TRBJ2-7; 7 nucleotides align to TRBD1. Losses at the gene ends were 0 bases for V and 6 bases for J; bases not matched to a gene: 6. The CDR3 has 14 amino acids. Germline lookup yields CDR1 SGDLS and CDR2 YYNGEE. The CDR3 DNA sequence: TGTGCCAGCAGCGTAGAGGACAGGATTCGCGAGCAGTACTTC. Translated: CASSVEDRIREQYF.

This clonotype appeared a few times. The chain joins TRBV6-1 to TRBJ2-1, with 9 bases that match TRBD2. Germline V gene data show CDR1 as MNHNS and CDR2 as SASEGT. CDR3 size: 14 residues. V dropped 6 bases and J dropped 12; count of bases not matched to a gene: 12. The CDR3 DNA follows: TGTGCCAGCAGGGGGGGTAGCGGGAGTCCCGCGCAGTTCTTC. Amino acids: CASRGGSGSPAQFF.

This clonotype was observed a few times. This chain uses TRBV5-1 with TRBJ1-4; unclear D gene. Germline V lookup: CDR1 SGHRS, CDR2 YFSETQ. The CDR3 extends over 14 amino acids. V was shortened by 0 bases and J by 8 bases, with 11 bases between the two germline ends. The chain's CDR3 is CASSLGRAREKLFF. DNA for the CDR3: TGCGCCAGCAGCTTGGGTAGGGCCCGGGAAAAACTGTTTTTT.

This clonotype was recorded many times. The V call is TRBV5-1, the J call TRBJ2-3, with 9 positions matching TRBD2. Unmatched junction bases numbered 1, after V lost 1 base and J lost 4 bases. Germline V CDR1 and CDR2: SGHRS, YFSETQ. The CDR3 covers 14 residues. Here the CDR3 reads CASSLTSGSDTQYF. In DNA form, the CDR3 reads TGCGCCAGCAGCTTGACTAGCGGGTCAGATACGCAGTATTTT.

The sample holds a few counts of this clonotype. The J gene is TRBJ2-7, the V gene TRBV7-3; 8 nucleotides match TRBD2. Germline loops: CDR1 SGHTA, CDR2 FQGTGA. Unmatched junction bases numbered 15, after V lost 5 bases and J lost 6 bases. The CDR3 spans 16 residues. CDR3 in DNA: TGTGCCAGCAGCCTAAATCCGGGACTAGGCGTTTCCGAGCAGTACTTC. It is translated as CASSLNPGLGVSEQYF.

This clonotype was seen only once. The rearrangement links TRBV19 to TRBJ1-2; a weak D match, TRBD1 (5 bases). There are 15 residues in the CDR3. In germline, CDR1 is LNHDA, CDR2 SQIVND (reference sequence). Trimming stripped 7 bases from V and 3 bases from J, with 18 bases between. The CDR3 DNA is TGTGCCAGTATTAGAGGGGTCAACCAAGACTATGGCTACACCTTC. Residues: CASIRGVNQDYGYTF.

This clonotype was seen repeatedly, ten times or more. The V call is TRBV9, the J call TRBJ1-2; D is ambiguous. Between the trimmed V and J ends, which lost 4 bases and 2 bases, there was a span of 15 bases. This CDR3 has 15 amino acids. CDR1 and CDR2 (germline): SGDLS, YYNGEE. The CDR3 coding sequence is TGTGCCAGCAGCCCCCACCTTACGACAAACTATGGCTACACCTTC. It translates to CASSPHLTTNYGYTF.

Concerning this clonotype: This sequence may be a read error, since a much larger clone differs from it by one base. This chain uses TRBV5-6 with TRBJ2-7, with D unresolved. The CDR3 loop spans 13 amino acids. V dropped 5 bases and J dropped 4 bases, with 13 bases sitting between them. Germline assignment: CDR1 SGHDT and CDR2 YYEEEE. The CDR3, as DNA: TGTGCCAGCAGAGTAGGCAGGAAGTACGAGCAGTACTTC. It yields the protein CASRVGRKYEQYF.

The sample holds many counts of this clonotype. The chain joins TRBV5-1 to TRBJ2-3; no clear D gene. The CDR3 length is 15 residues. Germline CDR1 SGHRS, CDR2 YFSETQ. Trimming took 0 bases from V and 2 from J, leaving 10 bases between them. In DNA, the CDR3 is TGCGCCAGCAGCTTGGCCATGCAGGACACAGATACGCAGTATTTT. This gives the protein CASSLAMQDTDTQYF.

The chain recombines TRBV30 with TRBJ1-1; D is perhaps TRBD1 (5 bases). V lost 5 bases and J lost 1, with 8 bases in between. The CDR3 is 12 amino acids. Germline V gene lookup returns CDR1 GTSNPN and CDR2 SVGIG (reference sequence). CDR3 DNA: TGTGCCTGGGATCAGGGGAACACTGAAGCTTTCTTT. Translated: CAWDQGNTEAFF.

At least ten counts were recorded for this clonotype. V and J are TRBV27 and TRBJ2-1; 9 nucleotides match TRBD2. The length of the CDR3 is 14 residues. Germline lookup yields CDR1 MNHEY and CDR2 SMNVEV (reference sequence). Losses at the gene ends were 6 bases for V and 3 bases for J; bases not matched to a gene: 3. This CDR3 reads CASRWTSVYNEQFF. The CDR3 nucleotides are TGTGCCAGCAGATGGACTAGCGTCTACAATGAGCAGTTCTTC.

This clonotype was observed many times. The rearrangement joins TRBV2 to TRBJ1-3; TRBD1 might be the D (5 bases). The CDR3 sequence is 14 residues long. Germline V CDR1 and CDR2: SNHLY, FYNNEI. The V end lost 4 bases, the J end lost 4 bases, and 11 bases lay between the germline ends. The CDR3 sequence is CASSVRQGGNTIYF. As DNA, the CDR3 is TGTGCCAGCAGTGTCCGGCAGGGCGGAAACACCATATATTTT.